This TCR beta chain appears in the sequencing data of a study of post-analysis software for immune sequencing data (dated by TCRdb to the mid-2010s). About the study as a whole: Recorded disease courses included relapsing-remitting, secondary progressive and progressive-relapsing multiple sclerosis, with some patients lacking subtype annotation. Patient repertoires were compared against ten to twelve previously published healthy control repertoires from donors aged about 6 to 27 years. A subset of samples was prepared in parallel using single-end sample barcoding, then pooled and co-amplified after Illumina adapter ligation.

Library prep was done by PCR. Sequencing relied on an Illumina HiSeq 2500. Unique molecular identifiers were incorporated into TCR beta cDNA libraries to reduce PCR and sequencing biases. Roughly 500,000 cDNA molecules were obtained for every 1 to 10 million input T cells, so each molecule roughly corresponded to one T cell. The patient libraries were prepared and sequenced with the same protocol used for the earlier healthy control dataset. Samples belonging to the same batch were prepared together, multiplexed and sequenced on a shared HiSeq lane. The study's processing was this. Raw barcoded reads were processed with MIGEC, discarding single-read molecular identifier groups before consensus assembly and CDR3 extraction. VDJtools was used for post-analysis of the clonotype tables, with diversity normalized by down-sampling every dataset to the smallest sample size. To correct batch-related cross-sample contamination, repertoire overlap clustering matched CDR3 amino acid sequences but not nucleotide sequences. The public sequencing data were trimmed at Q25 with fastp and processed into clonotypes with MiXCR by TCRdb, which kept only in-frame beta chains. All rows with the same CDR3 protein become a single entry with the most common DNA and genes. TCRdb, not the authors, supplied the V and J calls. Within this sample are 350,000 to 450,000 distinct CDR3 sequences, with around 37% of them counted one time only. 13% of the sample lies in the top ten.

CDR1 and CDR2 (LGHDT, YNNKEL) derive from the germline V gene (reference sequence). The V end loses 3 bases and the J end loses 7 bases, and a stretch of 10 bases separates them. The CDR3 covers 13 residues, taking in both the cysteine and the phenylalanine. The sequence is cut down to CDR3 DNA, 39 bases in frame from base 1. TCR beta repertoires were profiled from peripheral blood of about a dozen young patients with multiple sclerosis to demonstrate the VDJtools post-analysis software. The multiple sclerosis patients were children and adolescents ranging in age from roughly 6 to 15 years. In its sample, this clonotype was seen a few times. There is no known antigen for this receptor. Within one base of it there is no much larger clone, and no base qualities were kept. Here is what the overall study found, with its caveats: Significantly lower normalized Chao1 diversity was found in multiple sclerosis patients than in controls, suggesting substantial peripheral T-cell clonal expansion. The control group was slightly older than the multiple sclerosis patient group. Patients showed significantly higher frequencies than controls for roughly five TRBV segments, among them TRBV5-6, TRBV5-1 and TRBV20-1. Strong co-clustering of samples prepared in the same batch was shown by direct clustering with F measure, prompting a batch-effect correction.

Sequenced: blood. This chain joins TRBV3-1 to TRBJ2-1, with no D gene named confidently. The TCR comes from a girl aged 5-17 years with multiple sclerosis. Here is the DNA: TGTGCCAGCAGCCAGAGGTTGAGGAATGAGCAGTTCTTC. This is translated as CASSQRLRNEQFF.